This TCR beta chain emerged from a study of human T cells and chemical hapten exposure. Study summary: The study sensitized with 2% DPC on an approximately 2 cm by approximately 2 cm patch of upper inner arm skin. Study-level points and caveats: The study found expanded TCRs formed significantly more large CDR3 similarity clusters than controls.

With respect to this clonotype: Its antigen is still unknown.

Trimming removed 5 bases from V and 1 base from J, with 8 bases in between. The CDR3 has 13 amino acids. Attachment of unique molecular identifiers to individual cDNA molecules was performed in the library. TCRdb fed the RACE reads into MiXCR, producing one record per CDR3 protein. The top ten hold about 6.9% of the sample, which has about 40,000 distinct CDR3 sequences, roughly 3.3% seen once. The time point was: patch test 2, 6 weeks after DPC sensitization. As for treatment: therapeutic diphenylcyclopropenone sensitization with weekly scalp DPC. The specimen was whole blood, collected in connection with sensitization to the hapten diphenylcyclopropenone (DPC). The clonotype was recovered from a middle-aged man with alopecia areata. Some clones in this sample may be carry-over from other donors' samples. The rearrangement uses TRBV12-3 or TRBV12-4 and TRBJ1-1; D not certain. The CDR3 region is CASSQQPNTEAFF. The CDR3 bases are TGTGCCAGCAGTCAACAGCCGAACACTGAAGCTTTCTTT.